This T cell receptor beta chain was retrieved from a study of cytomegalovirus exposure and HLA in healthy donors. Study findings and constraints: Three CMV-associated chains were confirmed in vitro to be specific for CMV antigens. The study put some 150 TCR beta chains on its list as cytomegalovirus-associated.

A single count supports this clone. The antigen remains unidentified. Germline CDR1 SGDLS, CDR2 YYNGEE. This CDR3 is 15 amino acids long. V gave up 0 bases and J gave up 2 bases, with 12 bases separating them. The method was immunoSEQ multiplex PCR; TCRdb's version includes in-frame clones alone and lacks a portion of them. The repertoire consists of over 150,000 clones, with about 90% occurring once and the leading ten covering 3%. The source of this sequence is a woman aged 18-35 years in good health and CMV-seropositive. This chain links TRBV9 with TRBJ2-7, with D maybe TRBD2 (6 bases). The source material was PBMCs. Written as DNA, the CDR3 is TGTGCCAGCAGCGTAGGAGCGGGCAGTCCCTACGAGCAGTACTTC. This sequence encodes CASSVGAGSPYEQYF.